The clone carrying this TCR beta chain was seen only once. Produced via immunoSEQ multiplex PCR; TCRdb's table is partial and in-frame only. The data contain tens of thousands of clones, about 90% of them seen just once; the ten biggest clones take up 0.45% to 0.5%. This specimen comes from a study of T cell changes during pregnancy in multiple sclerosis. The CDR3 length is 15 residues. V was clipped by 5 bases and J by 0 bases, with 11 bases between them. Germline CDR1 MNHEY, CDR2 SVGAGI. This sequence joins TRBV6-5 and TRBJ2-4; D perhaps matches TRBD2 (5 bases). The sequenced sample was CD4+ T cells from peripheral blood mononuclear cells, obtained in the third trimester of pregnancy. The sequence was obtained from a female donor with multiple sclerosis, enrolled in a pregnancy study. The CDR3 DNA reads as TGTGCCAGCAGTCCGATCGGGGTAGCCAAAAACATTCAGTACTTC. Its translation: CASSPIGVAKNIQYF.